The 32 T cell receptor beta chains below all came from one sample that was sequenced in a study of shared clonotypes between healthy human individuals (dated by TCRdb to 2020 to 2022). The library came from the immunoSEQ multiplex PCR assay. The source is immuneACCESS, and TCRdb retained only in-frame sequences with V and J called. Part of the clones is not carried over; for the studies checked, unresolved V genes explain less than half of this, and the remainder is unexplained. The sample table records 490,000 or so clones; 70% to 80% of these occur just once. 12% of the sample comes from the top ten. Sequenced material: PBMCs. The receptors shown here come from a woman aged 35 to 49 in good health. Some clones in this sample may be carry-over from other donors' samples.

For the CDR3, the DNA is TGTGCCTGGAGTGCCAAGAATCCTCTTGGCTACACCTTC. Amino acids: CAWSAKNPLGYTF. The chain has TRBV30 and TRBJ1-2; D is uncertain. The germline gives CDR1 GTSNPN, CDR2 SVGIG (reference sequence). CDR3 length: 13 amino acids. V lost 1 base to trimming and J lost 7 bases, with 13 bases between them.

With regard to this clone: The sample contains more than one DNA sequence encoding this CDR3. The rearrangement uses TRBV4-3 and TRBJ2-1, with 7 bases matching TRBD2. The CDR3 consists of 15 residues. Germline values: CDR1 LGHNA, CDR2 YSLEER. The trim removed 2 bases at V and 2 bases at J, leaving 3 bases unmatched. CDR3: CASSQLAGPYNEQFF. The CDR3 DNA sequence: TGCGCCAGCAGCCAATTAGCGGGCCCCTACAATGAGCAGTTCTTC.

The chain combines TRBV7-3 with TRBJ2-2; TRBD2 matches 7 bases. CDR3 size: 18 residues. V was clipped by 6 bases and J by 5 bases; unmatched bases: 18. The V gene's germline CDR1 is SGHTA and CDR2 FQGTGA. The DNA of the CDR3 is TGTGCCAGCAGGATGGGGCACCGATGGGCGGGAGCGACCGGGGAGCTGTTTTTT. Translated, it gives CASRMGHRWAGATGELFF.

This clone was seen a handful of times. V is TRBV28 and J is TRBJ2-3, with 11 bases lining up with TRBD2. Germline trimming cut 6 bases from V and 0 bases from J; bases unmatched to any gene: 5. The CDR3 is made up of 16 amino acids. The germline CDR1 and CDR2 sequences are MDHEN and SYDVKM. The CDR3 loop reads CASRSPSGRSTDTQYF. The CDR3 nucleotides read TGTGCCAGCAGATCCCCTAGCGGGAGGAGCACAGATACGCAGTATTTT.

This chain joins TRBV30 and TRBJ2-2; possible D gene TRBD2, 6 bases. The CDR3 spans 15 residues. Trimming stripped 0 bases from V and 5 bases from J, with 13 bases between. Germline V gene data show CDR1 as GTSNPN and CDR2 as SVGIG (reference sequence). The CDR3 here is CAWSVPAGRTGELFF. Here the CDR3 DNA reads TGTGCCTGGAGTGTACCCGCAGGGAGGACCGGGGAGCTGTTTTTT.

A single count supports this clone. This rearrangement joins TRBV4-3 to TRBJ2-4; 11 bases fit TRBD2. This CDR3 contains 15 residues. In germline, CDR1 is LGHNA, CDR2 YSLEER. The V and J ends lost 1 base and 9 bases, in that order; junction bases with no gene match: 5. The CDR3 nucleotides read TGCGCCAGCAGCCAAGGGTTAGCGGGAGGGTTCATTCAGTACTTC. This sequence encodes CASSQGLAGGFIQYF.

This chain links TRBV30 with TRBJ1-3, with a possible D match to TRBD1 (6 bases). Germline loops: CDR1 GTSNPN, CDR2 SVGIG (reference sequence). This CDR3 spans 16 amino acids. Trimming removed 2 bases at V and 2 bases at J, with 16 bases between. CDR3 in amino acids: CAWSPFGGQAGNTIYF. The CDR3 coding sequence is TGTGCCTGGAGTCCCTTCGGGGGCCAGGCTGGAAACACCATATATTTT. Filled out from reference TRBV30 and TRBJ1-3, the complete variable domain reads SQTIHQWPATLVQPVGSPLSLECTVEGTSNPNLYWYRQAAGRGLQLLFYSVGIGQISSEVPQNLSASRPQDRQFILSSKKLLLSDSGFYLCAWSPFGGQAGNTIYFGEGSWLTVV.

The chain joins TRBV27 to TRBJ1-4, with D possibly TRBD1 on 6 matching bases. Germline lookup yields CDR1 MNHEY and CDR2 SMNVEV (reference sequence). V was clipped by 3 bases and J by 6 bases, with 17 bases between them. The CDR3 contains 16 residues. The CDR3 sequence is CASSFAAGTSYEKLFF. CDR3 nucleotides: TGTGCCAGCAGTTTTGCGGCCGGGACAAGCTATGAAAAACTGTTTTTT.

The rearrangement uses TRBV28 and TRBJ1-4; D gene uncertain. This CDR3 has 17 residues. V lost 6 bases and J 4 bases, leaving 21 bases between the germline ends. Germline loops: CDR1 MDHEN, CDR2 SYDVKM. The CDR3 DNA reads TGTGCCAGCAGCTCCCTTGCGGAGCGGGCCATTAATGAAAAACTGTTTTTT. This gives the protein CASSSLAERAINEKLFF.

In DNA, the CDR3 is TGTGCCAGCAGCCCAGACAGGGCGACAGATACGCAGTATTTT. Protein: CASSPDRATDTQYF. The chain employs TRBV7-2 and TRBJ2-3; 7 positions agree with TRBD1. Trimming took 5 bases from V and 3 from J; bases not matched to a gene: 5. The CDR3 totals 14 residues. Germline V gene sequence: CDR1 SGHTA, CDR2 FQGNSA. Using reference TRBV7-2 and TRBJ2-3 for the parts outside the CDR3, the full variable domain is GAGVSQSPSNKVTEKGKDVELRCDPISGHTALYWYRQSLGQGLEFLIYFQGNSAPDKSGLPSDRFSAERTGGSVSTLTIQRTQQEDSAVYLCASSPDRATDTQYFGPGTRLTVL.

On this clone itself: Germline and junction disagree at one end, which may indicate a read error. J is TRBJ2-7 and V is TRBV2, with 11 bases aligning to TRBD1. The CDR3 is made up of 11 amino acids. Germline CDR1 is SNHLY and CDR2 is FYNNEI. DNA of the CDR3: TGTGCCAGCAGTGCCTGGGACAGGGGGGACTTC. It encodes CASSAWDRGDF.

The table lists this clone with a count of one. Distinct nucleotide sequences in the sample also encode this CDR3. This chain joins TRBV28 and TRBJ2-1; no definite D call. The germline V gene encodes CDR1 MDHEN and CDR2 SYDVKM. This CDR3 contains 12 residues. V gave up 1 base and J gave up 2 bases, with 0 bases separating them. The CDR3 bases are TGTGCCAGCAGTTTATCCTACAATGAGCAGTTCTTC. Translation: CASSLSYNEQFF. The whole variable domain, remainder taken from reference TRBV28 and TRBJ2-1, is DVKVTQSSRYLVKRTGEKVFLECVQDMDHENMFWYRQDPGLGLRLIYFSYDVKMKEKGDIPEGYSVSREKKERFSLILESASTNQTSMYLCASSLSYNEQFFGPGTRLTVL.

The chain uses TRBV15 and TRBJ1-1; D uncertain. CDR3 length: 14 amino acids. V was pared by 0 bases and J by 4 bases, with 9 bases between. Germline CDR1 and CDR2: LNHNV and YYDKDF (reference sequence). This CDR3 is CATSRDRESTEAFF. For the CDR3, the DNA is TGTGCCACCAGCAGAGATAGGGAGAGCACTGAAGCTTTCTTT.

The chain combines TRBV19 with TRBJ1-5; D unresolved. CDR1 and CDR2 from the germline V gene are LNHDA and SQIVND (reference sequence). The CDR3 runs to 13 residues. The V gene lost 7 bases and the J gene lost 6 bases, with 13 bases spanning the gap. CDR3 DNA: TGTGCCAGTAATCCCAGGAATGGTCAGCCCCAGCATTTT. Its protein product is CASNPRNGQPQHF.

The sample holds one count of this clone. The V and J genes are TRBV11-2 and TRBJ2-7; the D gene could be TRBD1 or TRBD2 (5 bases each). V was pared by 6 bases and J by 3 bases, with 15 bases between. This CDR3 is built from 14 residues. Germline lookup yields CDR1 SGHAT and CDR2 FQNNGV. CDR3 sequence reads: CASREYRDGYEQYF. The CDR3 DNA reads as TGTGCCAGCAGGGAGTACCGGGACGGCTACGAGCAGTACTTC.

The rearrangement links TRBV7-9 to TRBJ1-4, with 9 bases that match TRBD1. The junction had 8 bases not matched to a gene; V was cut back by 5 bases and J by 7 bases. This CDR3 region has 15 residues. In germline, CDR1 is SEHNR, CDR2 FQNEAQ (reference sequence). DNA of the CDR3: TGTGCCAGCAGCAACCACAGGGGGCAGGGTGAAAAACTGTTTTTT. Its translation is CASSNHRGQGEKLFF.

The gene calls are TRBV4-3 and TRBJ2-2; perhaps TRBD1 as D (6 bases). CDR1 and CDR2 (germline): LGHNA, YSLEER. Trimming left V 0 bases short and J 5 bases short, with 13 bases between. The CDR3 runs 16 residues. The CDR3 loop reads CASSQDGQGWTGELFF. CDR3 sequence (DNA): TGCGCCAGCAGCCAAGACGGTCAGGGGTGGACCGGGGAGCTGTTTTTT.

The chain combines TRBV5-1 with TRBJ2-6, with 8 bases that match TRBD2. The CDR3 is 17 residues long. Germline assignment: CDR1 SGHRS and CDR2 YFSETQ. Unmatched junction bases numbered 5, after V lost 3 bases and J lost 0 bases. CDR3 in DNA: TGCGCCAGCAGCTCGACAAGCGGGAGCTCTGGGGCCAACGTCCTGACTTTC. Protein: CASSSTSGSSGANVLTF.

The chain joins TRBV30 to TRBJ2-3; perhaps TRBD2 as D (5 bases). Germline CDR1 GTSNPN, CDR2 SVGIG (reference sequence). The CDR3 totals 13 residues. The ends were cut back, 4 bases at V and 3 bases at J, with 11 bases in the middle. For the CDR3, the DNA is TGTGCCTGGAAGAATCGGGGTACAGATACGCAGTATTTT. Residues: CAWKNRGTDTQYF.

This clone showed up just a few times. The chain combines TRBV19 with TRBJ2-2; a weak D match, TRBD2 (5 bases). V was cut by 6 bases and J by 0 bases, with 17 bases left in between. In germline, CDR1 is LNHDA, CDR2 SQIVND (reference sequence). The CDR3 extends over 17 amino acids. CDR3: CASRLPGSAANTGELFF. The DNA of the CDR3 is TGTGCCAGTAGGCTTCCGGGATCGGCTGCGAACACCGGGGAGCTGTTTTTT. Looking up the rest from reference TRBV19 and TRBJ2-2 gives the full variable domain: DGGITQSPKYLFRKEGQNVTLSCEQNLNHDAMYWYRQDPGQGLRLIYYSQIVNDFQKGDIAEGYSVSREKKESFPLTVTSAQKNPTAFYLCASRLPGSAANTGELFFGEGSRLTVL.

Only a few counts were recorded for this clone. The V call is TRBV28, the J call TRBJ2-5; D remains unclear. CDR1 is MDHEN and CDR2 is SYDVKM in the germline V gene. This CDR3 region has 13 residues. Trimming pared 6 bases from V and 0 bases from J, leaving 8 bases between. The chain's CDR3 is CASSRRNQETQYF. As DNA, the CDR3 is TGTGCCAGCAGCAGACGGAACCAAGAGACCCAGTACTTC.

This sequence joins TRBV2 and TRBJ1-1, with D possibly TRBD1 on 5 matching bases. The germline gives CDR1 SNHLY, CDR2 FYNNEI. V was cut by 3 bases and J by 11 bases, with 13 bases left in between. This CDR3 spans 12 amino acids. For the CDR3, the DNA is TGTGCCAGCAGTGATAGGGGCAGGACCGCTTTCTTT. Its translation: CASSDRGRTAFF. The entire variable domain, with the rest obtained from reference TRBV2 and TRBJ1-1, is as follows: EPEVTQTPSHQVTQMGQEVILRCVPISNHLYFYWYRQILGQKVEFLVSFYNNEISEKSEIFDDQFSVERPDGSNFTLKIRSTKLEDSAMYFCASSDRGRTAFFGQGTRLTVV.

The chain is built from TRBV6-5 and TRBJ2-2, with D possibly being TRBD2 (5 bases). The germline CDR1 and CDR2 sequences are MNHEY and SVGAGI. The CDR3 covers 13 residues. The germline V and J ends were trimmed by 7 bases and 2 bases, with 8 bases remaining between them. This chain's CDR3 is CASKRRNTGELFF. The DNA for the CDR3 is TGTGCCAGCAAGCGGAGAAACACCGGGGAGCTGTTTTTT.

The table lists this clone with a count of one. This sequence joins TRBV6-1 and TRBJ2-2; 8 positions match TRBD2. V was pared by 7 bases and J by 1 base, with 5 bases of the junction left unmatched. The CDR3 contains 15 residues. The germline CDR1 and CDR2 sequences are MNHNS and SASEGT. As DNA, the CDR3 is TGTGCCAGCATAGGGGCGGGAGGGAACACCGGGGAGCTGTTTTTT. Amino acid sequence: CASIGAGGNTGELFF.

This chain connects TRBV19 to TRBJ2-7, with 9 bases aligning to TRBD1. CDR3 size: 14 residues. Germline values: CDR1 LNHDA, CDR2 SQIVND (reference sequence). V lost 4 bases to trimming and J lost 5 bases; unmatched junction nucleotides: 6. The CDR3 loop is CASSTTGTGNEQYF. CDR3 sequence (DNA): TGTGCCAGTAGTACCACCGGGACAGGGAACGAGCAGTACTTC.

The chain employs TRBV27 and TRBJ1-5; D might be TRBD1 (5 bases). The germline CDR1 and CDR2 sequences are MNHEY and SMNVEV (reference sequence). CDR3 length equals 15 residues. The germline V and J ends were trimmed by 6 bases and 0 bases, with 12 bases remaining between them. CDR3: CASRPGVYSNQPQHF. CDR3 coding DNA: TGTGCCAGCAGGCCGGGGGTGTATAGCAATCAGCCCCAGCATTTT.

V is TRBV2 and J is TRBJ2-2; D unresolved. The CDR3 is 12 residues long. Per the germline V gene, CDR1 is SNHLY and CDR2 is FYNNEI. V dropped 6 bases and J dropped 5 bases, with 7 bases sitting between them. The CDR3 loop reads CASRAVTGELFF. The CDR3 bases are TGTGCCAGCAGAGCCGTTACCGGGGAGCTGTTTTTT.

This chain links TRBV6-1 with TRBJ2-7; tentatively, D is TRBD1 or TRBD2 (5 bases each). The CDR3 loop spans 13 amino acids. The germline V gene encodes CDR1 MNHNS and CDR2 SASEGT. Trimming took 2 bases from V and 3 from J, leaving 8 bases between them. CDR3: CASSELRGYEQYF. CDR3 DNA: TGTGCCAGCAGTGAACTGAGGGGCTACGAGCAGTACTTC.

The rearrangement uses TRBV6-5 and TRBJ2-3, with D tentatively TRBD2 (6 bases). The CDR3 spans 16 residues. Per germline, CDR1 MNHEY and CDR2 SVGAGI. V gave up 2 bases and J gave up 2 bases, with 14 bases separating them. CDR3 sequence (DNA): TGTGCCAGCAGTTACGGCCATAGCGGTAACACAGATACGCAGTATTTT. Protein: CASSYGHSGNTDTQYF.

In its sample, this clone was seen many times. This specimen includes other DNA sequences encoding the same CDR3. The rearrangement joins TRBV9 to TRBJ2-6; no clear D. The CDR3 sequence is 14 residues long. Germline CDR1 SGDLS, CDR2 YYNGEE. The V end was cut by 3 bases, the J end by 0 bases, with 4 bases between. CDR3 nucleotide sequence: TGTGCCAGCAGCGAGCCCTCTGGGGCCAACGTCCTGACTTTC. This translates into CASSEPSGANVLTF.

The J gene is TRBJ1-4, the V gene TRBV4-2; 7 bases match TRBD1. CDR1 LGHNA and CDR2 YNFKEQ come from the germline V gene. Trimming took 0 bases from V and 7 from J; bases not matched to a gene: 5. CDR3 length: 15 amino acids. CDR3 protein: CASSQDAGGGEKLFF. The CDR3 DNA sequence: TGTGCCAGCAGCCAAGACGCAGGGGGTGGTGAAAAACTGTTTTTT.

The J gene is TRBJ2-5, the V gene TRBV4-1, with TRBD2 as a possible D gene (5 bases). The J call may be faulty, since TRBJ2-7 better matches the DNA end. Per the germline V gene, CDR1 is MGHRA and CDR2 is YSYEKL. The CDR3 is made up of 13 amino acids. CDR3 sequence (DNA): TGCGCCAGCAGCCAAGCCGGGACCTACGAGCAGTACTTC. It codes for CASSQAGTYEQYF.